These T cell receptor beta chains were read from a single sample in a study of T cells in Graves' hyperthyroidism and ophthalmopathy. Using its own MiXCR run on the multiplex PCR reads, TCRdb lists one record per CDR3 protein. The repertoire consists of some 140,000 distinct CDR3 sequences, with around 20% occurring once and the leading ten covering about 70%. Input material: blood. The receptors were gathered from a woman in her forties or fifties with Graves' hyperthyroidism that later progressed to Graves' ophthalmopathy. Each CDR3 is given with its conserved first and last residue. Each record gives: J gene, clone size, V gene, D gene, CDR3 protein, CDR3 DNA. D genes are given only for firm matches. Clone size is not always given. Where it is, it says once, few, many or a class for expanded clones.

>TRBJ1-1|NA|TRBV28|NA
CASSPPIETEAFF
TGTGCCAGCAGTCCCCCTATTGAAACTGAAGCTTTCTTT
>TRBJ2-5|many|TRBV5-5|NA
CASSSPQGIVETQYF
TGTGCCAGCAGCTCGCCCCAAGGGATTGTCGAGACCCAGTACTTC
>TRBJ2-3|few|TRBV11-2|TRBD1
CASSSMAGTGTTDTQYF
TGTGCCAGCAGCTCGATGGCCGGGACAGGGACAACAGATACGCAGTATTTT
>TRBJ2-7|NA|TRBV6-1|NA
CASSKPGTLEQYF
TGTGCCAGCAGTAAACCCGGGACTTTAGAGCAGTACTTC
>TRBJ2-2|NA|TRBV19|TRBD2
CASRDGLAGAGELFF
TGTGCCAGTAGAGATGGACTAGCGGGAGCCGGGGAGCTGTTTTTT
>TRBJ2-1|many|TRBV19|NA
CASSPWSSGTNEQFF
TGTGCCAGTAGCCCCTGGAGTAGCGGAACTAATGAGCAGTTCTTC
>TRBJ2-7|many|TRBV27|NA
CASSSSRTLATSSYEQYF
TGTGCCAGCAGTTCGAGCCGTACGCTAGCGACTAGTAGCTACGAGCAGTACTTC
>TRBJ2-7|many|TRBV7-8|NA
CASSTGRTYEQYF
TGTGCCAGCAGTACGGGACGAACCTACGAGCAGTACTTC
>TRBJ2-3|few|TRBV9|TRBD2
CASSVVEGGPTDTQYF
TGTGCCAGCAGCGTAGTTGAGGGAGGGCCGACAGATACGCAGTATTTT
>TRBJ2-1|many|TRBV3-1|TRBD1
CASSQGGRGIVNEQFF
TGTGCCAGCAGCCAAGGCGGCAGGGGGATAGTGAATGAGCAGTTCTTC
>TRBJ2-3|NA|TRBV28|NA
CASSLALRTSTDTQYF
TGTGCCAGCAGCTTAGCGCTTAGGACTAGCACAGATACGCAGTATTTT
>TRBJ2-7|few|TRBV20-1|TRBD2
CSARDSSGRYHEQYF
TGCAGTGCTAGAGATTCAAGCGGGAGGTACCACGAGCAGTACTTC
>TRBJ1-1|few|TRBV7-9|NA
CASSSSTGTEAFF
TGTGCCAGCAGCTCCAGTACCGGGACTGAAGCTTTCTTT
>TRBJ1-4|NA|TRBV7-9|NA
CASSLGRSTGNEKLFF
TGTGCCAGCAGCTTGGGGAGATCCACAGGAAATGAAAAACTGTTTTTT
>TRBJ2-4|NA|TRBV9|NA
CASSPADRGIQYF
TGTGCCAGCAGCCCGGCGGATAGGGGCATTCAGTACTTC
>TRBJ1-5|many|TRBV20-1|NA
CSAREGGQPQHF
TGCAGTGCTAGAGAGGGGGGTCAGCCCCAGCATTTT
>TRBJ1-6|many|TRBV20-1|NA
CSAVDVGSSPLHF
TGCAGTGCGGTCGACGTAGGAAGCTCACCCCTCCACTTT
>TRBJ2-7|many|TRBV2|TRBD2
CASTWTSGRYEQYF
TGTGCCAGCACGTGGACTAGCGGGAGGTACGAGCAGTACTTC
>TRBJ2-2|many|TRBV5-1|NA
CASSLALDYSGELFF
TGCGCCAGCAGCTTGGCGCTAGATTACTCCGGGGAGCTGTTTTTT
>TRBJ2-4|many|TRBV11-2|TRBD2
CASSPRTSGRAYIQYF
TGTGCCAGCAGCCCCCGGACTAGCGGGAGGGCCTATATTCAGTACTTC
>TRBJ2-2|many|TRBV20-1|TRBD2
CSATRVAGGNTGELFF
TGCAGTGCTACCCGTGTAGCGGGAGGGAACACCGGGGAGCTGTTTTTT
>TRBJ2-3|many|TRBV6-2/TRBV6-3|TRBD2
CASSPLAGGPDTQYF
TGTGCCAGCAGTCCCCTAGCGGGAGGGCCAGATACGCAGTATTTT
>TRBJ2-7|NA|TRBV18|TRBD2
CASSTQLAGGHEQYF
TGTGCCAGCTCAACACAACTAGCGGGAGGCCACGAGCAGTACTTC
>TRBJ2-1|NA|TRBV28|TRBD2
CASSLPAGLAGNEQFF
TGTGCCAGCAGTCTCCCAGCCGGACTAGCGGGAAATGAGCAGTTCTTC
>TRBJ1-2|many|TRBV3-1|TRBD1
CASSYSGTGSHGYTF
TGTGCCAGCAGCTATTCCGGGACAGGGAGTCATGGCTACACCTTC
>TRBJ1-1|few|TRBV5-8|NA
CASSLEGVGAEAFF
TGTGCCAGCAGCTTGGAAGGGGTAGGGGCTGAAGCTTTCTTT
>TRBJ2-1|many|TRBV3-1|TRBD2
CASSQDSRGGYNEQFF
TGTGCCAGCAGCCAAGATTCCCGGGGGGGCTACAATGAGCAGTTCTTC
>TRBJ1-5|many|TRBV2|TRBD1
CASRADRGDNQPQHF
TGTGCCAGCAGAGCGGACAGGGGGGACAATCAGCCCCAGCATTTT